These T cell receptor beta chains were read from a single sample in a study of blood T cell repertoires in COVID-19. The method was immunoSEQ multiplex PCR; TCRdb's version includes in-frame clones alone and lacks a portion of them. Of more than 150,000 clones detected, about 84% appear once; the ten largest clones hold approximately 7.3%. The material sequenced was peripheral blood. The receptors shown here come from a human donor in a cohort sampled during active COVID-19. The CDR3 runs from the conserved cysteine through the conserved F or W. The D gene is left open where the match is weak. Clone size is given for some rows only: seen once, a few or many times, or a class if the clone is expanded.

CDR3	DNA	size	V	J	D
CASSVNNYGYTF	TGTGCCAGCAGCGTTAATAACTATGGCTACACCTTC	.	TRBV13	TRBJ1-2	.
CASSKTGTSGNEQFF	TGTGCCAGCAGCAAAACCGGGACTAGCGGCAATGAGCAGTTCTTC	.	TRBV11-3	TRBJ2-1	TRBD2
CASLYRQGANEQYF	TGTGCCAGCCTATATCGACAGGGGGCCAACGAGCAGTACTTC	.	TRBV2	TRBJ2-7	TRBD1
CASSSTSGSSYNEQFF	TGTGCCAGCAGCTCGACTAGCGGGAGCTCCTACAATGAGCAGTTCTTC	.	TRBV5-4	TRBJ2-1	TRBD2
CASSLAGGEETQYF	TGTGCCAGCAGCTTAGCCGGGGGGGAAGAGACCCAGTACTTC	.	TRBV7-3	TRBJ2-5	TRBD2
CASSGDGQGAQYF	TGTGCCAGCAGTGGGGACGGACAGGGCGCGCAGTACTTC	once	TRBV2	TRBJ2-7	TRBD1
CATSDLENRSDTEAFF	TGTGCCACCAGTGATTTAGAGAATAGATCGGACACTGAAGCTTTCTTT	.	TRBV24-1	TRBJ1-1	.
CASSLGRGSAQYF	TGTGCCAGCAGCTTAGGACGGGGGTCGGCCCAGTACTTC	.	TRBV7-7	TRBJ2-5	.
CASPSTGTVNYRNNNEQFF	TGTGCCAGTCCCTCGACCGGGACAGTTAACTACAGGAACAACAATGAGCAGTTCTTC	.	TRBV19	TRBJ2-1	TRBD1
CASSLATAREAFF	TGTGCCAGCAGCTTAGCGACAGCGCGTGAAGCTTTCTTT	.	TRBV13	TRBJ1-1	.
CASRLAGGWEQFF	TGTGCCAGCAGATTAGCGGGGGGTTGGGAGCAGTTCTTC	.	TRBV12-3/TRBV12-4	TRBJ2-1	TRBD2
CASSRFRQGQETQYF	TGTGCCAGCTCACGATTCCGACAGGGGCAAGAGACCCAGTACTTC	.	TRBV18	TRBJ2-5	TRBD1
CASKGQGVEKAFF	TGTGCCAGCAAGGGACAGGGGGTTGAGAAAGCTTTCTTT	.	TRBV27	TRBJ1-1	TRBD1
CASSRDRGYGYTF	TGTGCCAGCAGTCGGGACAGAGGGTATGGCTACACCTTC	.	TRBV6-5	TRBJ1-2	TRBD1
CASNFGDWAGELFF	TGCGCCAGCAATTTCGGGGATTGGGCCGGGGAGCTGTTTTTT	.	TRBV5-1	TRBJ2-2	.
CASSLGGFSYEQYF	TGTGCCAGCAGCCTAGGAGGGTTCTCCTACGAGCAGTACTTC	.	TRBV3-1/TRBV3-2	TRBJ2-7	.
CASSQVSRGGRYEQYF	TGTGCCAGCAGCCAAGTCTCGCGGGGGGGCCGTTACGAGCAGTACTTC	once	TRBV3-1/TRBV3-2	TRBJ2-7	TRBD2
CASTSGTSSYNEQFF	TGTGCCAGTACTTCTGGGACAAGCTCCTACAATGAGCAGTTCTTC	.	TRBV19	TRBJ2-1	.
CASSLAQGAPRDYTF	TGCGCCAGCAGCTTGGCGCAGGGGGCTCCCCGTGACTACACCTTC	.	TRBV5-1	TRBJ1-2	TRBD1
CASSDTGGDTGELFF	TGCGCCAGCAGTGATACAGGGGGTGACACCGGGGAGCTGTTTTTT	.	TRBV10-1	TRBJ2-2	TRBD1
CASSPGGQGDEQYF	TGTGCCAGCAGCCCAGGGGGACAGGGGGACGAGCAGTACTTC	.	TRBV13	TRBJ2-7	TRBD1
CASIGSGAMNTEAFF	TGTGCCAGCATAGGAAGTGGAGCCATGAACACTGAAGCTTTCTTT	.	TRBV6-5	TRBJ1-1	.
CASSHEPGQGSKRNEKLFF	TGCGCCAGCAGCCACGAACCGGGACAGGGAAGTAAAAGAAATGAAAAACTGTTTTTT	few	TRBV4-1	TRBJ1-4	TRBD1
CASSSSPSIAGEINEQFF	TGTGCCAGCAGCTCATCCCCATCGATAGCGGGGGAGATCAATGAGCAGTTCTTC	.	TRBV5-4	TRBJ2-1	TRBD2
CASSLSSLGAYEQFF	TGTGCCAGCAGCTTAAGCAGTCTGGGGGCATATGAGCAGTTCTTC	.	TRBV7-3	TRBJ2-1	.
CASSYRRGDGYTF	TGTGCCAGCAGTTATCGCAGGGGAGATGGCTACACCTTC	.	TRBV6-6	TRBJ1-2	.
CASRAVTSDLEQYF	TGTGCCAGCCGAGCCGTCACCTCCGATCTCGAGCAGTACTTC	.	TRBV27	TRBJ2-7	.
CAWSVGGGYTF	TGTGCCTGGAGTGTCGGGGGAGGCTACACCTTC	.	TRBV30	TRBJ1-2	.
CASSRGQETQYF	TGTGCCAGCAGTAGGGGCCAAGAGACCCAGTACTTC	.	TRBV2	TRBJ2-5	.
CASSFSTTQETQYF	TGTGCCAGCAGCTTTAGTACTACCCAAGAGACCCAGTACTTC	.	TRBV7-9	TRBJ2-5	.
CASRGTEETQYF	TGTGCCAGCAGGGGCACAGAGGAGACCCAGTACTTC	.	TRBV2	TRBJ2-5	.
CASSDPTGTGELFF	TGTGCCAGCAGTGACCCGACAGGCACCGGGGAGCTGTTTTTT	.	TRBV6-4	TRBJ2-2	.
CASSSGQGGTEAFF	TGTGCCAGCAGTTCAGGACAGGGAGGTACTGAAGCTTTCTTT	once	TRBV6-6	TRBJ1-1	TRBD1
CASSLQPGQGFTGELFF	TGCGCCAGCAGCTTGCAGCCCGGACAGGGGTTCACCGGGGAGCTGTTTTTT	.	TRBV5-1	TRBJ2-2	TRBD1
CASRKPTGMNTEAFF	TGTGCCAGCAGGAAACCCACAGGAATGAACACTGAAGCTTTCTTT	.	TRBV2	TRBJ1-1	.
CASSYGALGTEAFF	TGTGCCAGCAGTTACGGGGCCTTGGGCACTGAAGCTTTCTTT	few	TRBV6-5	TRBJ1-1	.
CASRSTGTIAYEQYF	TGTGCCAGCAGATCTACAGGAACCATCGCTTACGAGCAGTACTTC	.	TRBV6-5	TRBJ2-7	.
CASSYRGPNEQFF	TGTGCCAGCAGTTACAGGGGGCCCAATGAGCAGTTCTTC	.	TRBV7-6	TRBJ2-1	TRBD1